Listed below are T cell receptor beta chains from one sample, sequenced in a study of spatial heterogeneity in lung cancer. TCRdb re-analysed the 5' RACE reads in MiXCR, keeping a single row per CDR3 protein. There are some 10,000 distinct CDR3 sequences in the sample; over 15% occur only once, and 45% to 60% lies in the top ten. The sample in question was PBMCs, obtained at surgery. These receptors were obtained from a male donor with early-stage non-small cell lung cancer. The CDR3 runs from the conserved cysteine through the conserved F or W. D genes are given only for firm matches. For some rows the clone size is stated as once, few or many, or as a class when expanded; others skip it.

D gene	V gene	J gene	clone size	CDR3 protein	CDR3 DNA
TRBD1	TRBV4-2	TRBJ1-5	many	CASSQGTGKNQPQHF	TGTGCCAGCAGCCAAGGGACAGGTAAAAATCAGCCCCAGCATTTT
-	TRBV2	TRBJ2-7	many	CASSEMAGSYEQYF	TGTGCCAGCAGTGAAATGGCGGGGTCCTACGAGCAGTACTTC
TRBD2	TRBV28	TRBJ2-6	-	CASSPPGRAGANVLTF	TGTGCCAGCAGTCCCCCAGGGAGGGCTGGGGCCAACGTCCTGACTTTC
TRBD2	TRBV7-9	TRBJ2-7	many	CASSFLGLGDEQYF	TGTGCCAGCAGCTTTCTCGGACTAGGGGACGAGCAGTACTTC
-	TRBV29-1	TRBJ2-5	many	CSARRAGYQETQYF	TGCAGCGCCCGCCGGGCGGGGTACCAAGAGACCCAGTACTTC
-	TRBV10-3	TRBJ2-5	few	CAISERGNQETQYF	TGTGCCATCAGTGAAAGGGGAAATCAAGAGACCCAGTACTTC
TRBD1	TRBV9	TRBJ1-1	medium-sized	CASSVGTGSTEAFF	TGTGCCAGCAGCGTCGGGACAGGGTCGACTGAAGCTTTCTTT
-	TRBV6-5	TRBJ2-7	-	CASSPTLDTLSYEQYF	TGTGCCAGCAGTCCGACCCTTGACACCCTATCCTACGAGCAGTACTTC
-	TRBV29-1	TRBJ1-2	many	CSVDTPNYGYTF	TGCAGCGTTGACACACCGAACTATGGCTACACCTTC
-	TRBV6-1	TRBJ1-1	many	CASSEIIGNEAFF	TGTGCCAGCAGTGAAATTATTGGGAATGAAGCTTTCTTT
-	TRBV25-1	TRBJ2-1	few	CATSITYNAGDEQFF	TGTGCCACCTCGATAACCTATAACGCCGGGGATGAGCAGTTCTTC
-	TRBV30	TRBJ1-2	few	CAWSVGGGDGYTF	TGTGCCTGGAGTGTCGGGGGGGGCGATGGCTACACCTTC
-	TRBV12-3/TRBV12-4	TRBJ2-1	-	CASSTGSYEQFF	TGTGCCAGCAGTACAGGGAGCTATGAGCAGTTCTTC
TRBD1	TRBV28	TRBJ2-3	-	CASSFRQGEGTDTQYF	TGTGCCAGCAGTTTTAGACAGGGTGAGGGCACAGATACGCAGTATTTT
-	TRBV12-3/TRBV12-4	TRBJ2-3	-	CASRLGGRITDTQYF	TGTGCCAGCAGATTGGGAGGTCGGATCACAGATACGCAGTATTTT
TRBD2	TRBV20-1	TRBJ2-7	few	CSARSGSGRVHEQYF	TGCAGTGCTAGATCCGGTAGCGGGAGGGTACATGAGCAGTACTTC
-	TRBV10-2	TRBJ2-1	few	CASSAQQLEQFF	TGCGCCAGCAGTGCCCAACAGTTGGAGCAGTTCTTC
-	TRBV13	TRBJ2-7	-	CASSRDSLADEQYF	TGTGCCAGCAGCCGGGACAGTCTAGCGGACGAGCAGTACTTC